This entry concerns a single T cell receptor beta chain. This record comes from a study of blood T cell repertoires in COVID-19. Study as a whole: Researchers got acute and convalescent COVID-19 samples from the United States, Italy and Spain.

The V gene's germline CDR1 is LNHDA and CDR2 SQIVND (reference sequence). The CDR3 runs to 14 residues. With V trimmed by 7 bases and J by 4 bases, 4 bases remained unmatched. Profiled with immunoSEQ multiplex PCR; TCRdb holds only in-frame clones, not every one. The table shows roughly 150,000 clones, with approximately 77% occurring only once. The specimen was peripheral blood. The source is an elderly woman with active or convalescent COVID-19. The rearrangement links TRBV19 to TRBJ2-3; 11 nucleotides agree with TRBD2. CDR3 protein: CASIGTSGADTQYF. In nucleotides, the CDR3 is TGTGCCAGTATTGGGACTAGCGGAGCAGATACGCAGTATTTT. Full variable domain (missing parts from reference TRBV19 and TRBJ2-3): DGGITQSPKYLFRKEGQNVTLSCEQNLNHDAMYWYRQDPGQGLRLIYYSQIVNDFQKGDIAEGYSVSREKKESFPLTVTSAQKNPTAFYLCASIGTSGADTQYFGPGTRLTVL.